Sequencing of this T cell receptor (beta chain) was carried out in a study of CD8 T cells in Susac syndrome. Sequencing of TCR beta, carried out with a high-throughput approach, was applied to CD8+ and CD4+ T cells from the blood. RNA totalling about 0.45 to 1 ug underwent reverse transcription with random hexamers. The amplification used immunoSEQ multiplex PCR on TCR beta CDR3; it spanned 54 Vbeta and 13 Jbeta. TCRdb processed the immunoSEQ multiplex PCR reads anew with MiXCR; each CDR3 protein has one entry. This sample carries 300,000 to 350,000 distinct CDR3 sequences, about 91% of them seen once, and the ten largest clones take over 0.05%. J was trimmed by 0 bases and V by 5 bases; bases with no gene match: 0. Germline-derived CDR1 and CDR2 are SGHDN and FVKESK. This CDR3 is built from 15 residues.

The receptor comes from a human donor with multiple sclerosis. The specimen sequenced was CD4+ T cells from PBMCs. J is TRBJ1-6 and V is TRBV14; 8 bases fit TRBD1. The CDR3 DNA is TGTGCCAGCAGCGACAGGGGCTCCTATAATTCACCCCTCCACTTT. Translation: CASSDRGSYNSPLHF.